This T cell receptor beta chain was profiled in a study of cytomegalovirus exposure and HLA in healthy donors. The repertoire was sequenced with immunoSEQ multiplex PCR; TCRdb's copy has only in-frame clones and lacks some. Among roughly 57,000 clones listed, roughly 93% were seen once. This clone was seen only once. The antigen is undetermined. Overall study results and limits: Many donors carried some public TCRs, although rarity characterized most TCR sequences. Researchers catalogued about 150 TCR beta chains as cytomegalovirus-associated.

Sequencing was done on a sample of PBMCs. The origin of this receptor is a woman younger than 30 in good health and CMV-seropositive.

The chain's CDR3 is CASSPGTSWPYEQYF. The CDR3, as DNA: TGCGCCAGCAGTCCCGGGACTAGCTGGCCCTACGAGCAGTACTTC. This chain joins TRBV4-1 and TRBJ2-7; 9 positions agree with TRBD2. CDR3 length equals 15 residues. Germline V lookup: CDR1 MGHRA, CDR2 YSYEKL. J lost 2 bases, V lost 6 bases, and 8 bases had no gene match.